This T cell receptor beta chain was sequenced in a study of blood T cell repertoires in COVID-19. Turning to the study itself: The origin of the acute and convalescent COVID-19 samples was the United States, Italy and Spain. PBMCs, B-cell-depleted T cells, or T cells provided the cDNA or gDNA that made up the material.

Per the original data handling: Estimated nucleated cell counts came from reference gene primer amplification. TCRdb's copy holds only in-frame clones and misses some; the assay was immunoSEQ multiplex PCR. The D gene and trimming were derived from the DNA, and the V and J assignments and clone size from that table. The sample shows 90,000 to 100,000 clones, about 83% of them seen only once. Germline V gene sequence: CDR1 SNHLY, CDR2 FYNNEI. The J segment lost 10 bases and the V segment lost 1 base, leaving 7 bases of the junction unmatched. This CDR3 contains 15 residues. V gene TRBV2 combines with J gene TRBJ2-1, with TRBD2 matching 10 bases. Sequencing was performed on peripheral blood. This TCR was sampled from an older man with active or convalescent COVID-19. CDR3 in amino acids: CASSEGTSGVGEQFF. In nucleotides, the CDR3 is TGTGCCAGCAGTGAAGGGACTAGCGGCGTCGGAGAGCAGTTCTTC.